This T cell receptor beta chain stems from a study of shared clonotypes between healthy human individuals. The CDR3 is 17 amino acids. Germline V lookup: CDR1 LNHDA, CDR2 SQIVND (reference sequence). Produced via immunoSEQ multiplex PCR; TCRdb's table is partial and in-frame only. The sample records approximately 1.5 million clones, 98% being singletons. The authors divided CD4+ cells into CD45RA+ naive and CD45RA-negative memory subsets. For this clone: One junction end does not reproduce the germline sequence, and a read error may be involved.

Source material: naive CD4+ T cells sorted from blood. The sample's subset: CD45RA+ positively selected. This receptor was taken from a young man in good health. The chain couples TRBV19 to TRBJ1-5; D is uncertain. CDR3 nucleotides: TGTGCCAGCCGAACCTTTGGGCGTCAGTTTAGCAATCAGCTCCAGCATTTT. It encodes CASRTFGRQFSNQLQHF.